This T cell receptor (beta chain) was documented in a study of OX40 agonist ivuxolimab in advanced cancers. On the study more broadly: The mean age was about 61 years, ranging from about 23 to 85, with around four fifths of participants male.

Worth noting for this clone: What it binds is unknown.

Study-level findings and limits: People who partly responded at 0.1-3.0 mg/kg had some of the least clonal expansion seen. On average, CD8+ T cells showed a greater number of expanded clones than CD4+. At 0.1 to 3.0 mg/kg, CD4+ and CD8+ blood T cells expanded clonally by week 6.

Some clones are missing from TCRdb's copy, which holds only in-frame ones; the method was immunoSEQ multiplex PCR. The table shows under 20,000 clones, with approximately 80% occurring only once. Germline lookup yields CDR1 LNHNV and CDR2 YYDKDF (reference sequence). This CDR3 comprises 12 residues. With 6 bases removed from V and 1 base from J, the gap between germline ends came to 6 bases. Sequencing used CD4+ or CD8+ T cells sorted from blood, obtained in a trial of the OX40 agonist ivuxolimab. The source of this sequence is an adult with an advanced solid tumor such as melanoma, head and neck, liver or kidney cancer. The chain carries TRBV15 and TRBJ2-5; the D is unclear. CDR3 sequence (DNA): TGTGCCACCAGTATGACCCAAGAGACCCAGTACTTC. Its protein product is CATSMTQETQYF.